The 17 T cell receptor beta chains below all came from one sample that was sequenced in a study of shared clonotypes between healthy human individuals. Assay used: immunoSEQ multiplex PCR; TCRdb lists only in-frame clones, some missing. The sample consists of over a million clones, roughly 75% of them appearing once. The source material was memory CD4+ T cells sorted from blood. Noted subset: CD45RA-negative fraction. Receptors originate from a man younger than 35 in good health.

The rearrangement uses TRBV11-2 and TRBJ2-2, with D perhaps matching TRBD2 (6 bases). CDR3 length equals 13 residues. With 7 bases removed from V and 4 bases from J, the gap between germline ends came to 10 bases. Germline V CDR1 and CDR2: SGHAT, FQNNGV. CDR3 residues: CASTLASTGELFF. In DNA form, the CDR3 reads TGTGCCAGCACTCTAGCGAGCACCGGGGAGCTGTTTTTT.

This chain connects TRBV9 to TRBJ2-5, with D hard to call. The V end lost 0 bases, the J end lost 1 base, and 13 bases lay between the germline ends. The germline V gene has CDR1 SGDLS and CDR2 YYNGEE. CDR3 length: 16 amino acids. CDR3: CASSVAPGTVQETQYF. CDR3 sequence (DNA): TGTGCCAGCAGCGTAGCTCCCGGAACAGTCCAAGAGACCCAGTACTTC.

The chain uses TRBV5-4 and TRBJ2-5; no reliable D call. The germline V and J ends were trimmed by 2 bases and 3 bases, with 11 bases remaining between them. Germline CDR1 and CDR2: SGHNT and YYREEE (reference sequence). The CDR3 is 14 residues long. CDR3 DNA: TGTGCCAGCAGCTTAAAAGGCGGAGAAGAGACCCAGTACTTC. This gives the protein CASSLKGGEETQYF.

The V call is TRBV11-1, the J call TRBJ2-5; 7 bases are a match to TRBD1. The V gene's germline CDR1 is SGHAT and CDR2 FQDESV (reference sequence). The trim removed 5 bases at V and 3 bases at J, leaving 3 bases unmatched. CDR3 length: 13 amino acids. Written as DNA, the CDR3 is TGTGCCAGCAGCGGTGACAGGGAAGAGACCCAGTACTTC. Translating gives CASSGDREETQYF. Together with reference TRBV11-1 and TRBJ2-5, the CDR3 gives the full variable domain: EAEVAQSPRYKITEKSQAVAFWCDPISGHATLYWYRQILGQGPELLVQFQDESVVDDSQLPKDRFSAERLKGVDSTLKIQPAELGDSAMYLCASSGDREETQYFGPGTRLLVL.

The rearrangement uses TRBV5-1 and TRBJ2-1, with 10 nucleotides matching TRBD2. The CDR3 consists of 15 residues. V was clipped by 0 bases and J by 6 bases; unmatched bases: 3. Per germline, CDR1 SGHRS and CDR2 YFSETQ. The CDR3 nucleotides read TGCGCCAGCAGCTTGGTTTCTAGCGGGGGCAATGAGCAGTTCTTC. Its protein product is CASSLVSSGGNEQFF.

The rearrangement joins TRBV6-6 to TRBJ2-7; D may match TRBD1 or TRBD2 (6 bases each). Trimming shortened V by 6 bases and J by 2 bases, and 17 bases separated the two germline ends. This CDR3 has 15 amino acids. Per germline, CDR1 MNHNY and CDR2 SVGAGI (reference sequence). In DNA, the CDR3 is TGTGCCAGCAGGCCCGATGCGGGGACAACCTACGAGCAGTACTTC. This translates into CASRPDAGTTYEQYF.

This clone was detected only a few times. V and J are TRBV18 and TRBJ2-7; possible D gene TRBD2, 5 bases. Germline CDR1 KGHSH, CDR2 LQKENI. Trimming pared 0 bases from V and 5 bases from J, leaving 8 bases between. This CDR3 contains 13 residues. This CDR3 reads CASSPPIGDEQYF. In DNA form, the CDR3 reads TGTGCCAGCTCACCACCAATCGGGGACGAGCAGTACTTC.

This chain uses TRBV30 with TRBJ1-4; no reliable D call. The V gene lost 0 bases and the J gene lost 5 bases, with 10 bases spanning the gap. The CDR3 has 14 amino acids. Germline assignment: CDR1 GTSNPN and CDR2 SVGIG (reference sequence). CDR3 sequence: CAWSVGLNNEKLFF. The CDR3 DNA reads TGTGCCTGGAGTGTTGGCCTAAACAATGAAAAACTGTTTTTT.

V gene TRBV2 combines with J gene TRBJ1-2; D perhaps matches TRBD1 (6 bases). The germline gives CDR1 SNHLY, CDR2 FYNNEI. This CDR3 is 15 amino acids long. Trimming pared 4 bases from V and 5 bases from J, leaving 17 bases between. CDR3 protein: CASSGPYRDPYGYTF. CDR3 coding DNA: TGTGCCAGCAGTGGACCGTACAGGGATCCATATGGCTACACCTTC. The variable domain in full, with the rest retrieved from reference TRBV2 and TRBJ1-2, is EPEVTQTPSHQVTQMGQEVILRCVPISNHLYFYWYRQILGQKVEFLVSFYNNEISEKSEIFDDQFSVERPDGSNFTLKIRSTKLEDSAMYFCASSGPYRDPYGYTFGSGTRLTVV.

This clone was seen only once. The chain couples TRBV4-3 to TRBJ2-3; D is tentatively TRBD1 or TRBD2 (5 bases each). With 1 base removed from V and 4 bases from J, the gap between germline ends came to 12 bases. Germline lookup yields CDR1 LGHNA and CDR2 YSLEER. This CDR3 is built from 15 residues. Here the CDR3 reads CASSQGGATADTQYF. In nucleotides, the CDR3 is TGCGCCAGCAGCCAAGGAGGGGCTACTGCAGATACGCAGTATTTT.

This chain joins TRBV6-5 and TRBJ2-5, with D possibly TRBD1 on 6 matching bases. CDR1 and CDR2 (germline): MNHEY, SVGAGI. V was shortened by 2 bases and J by 5 bases, with 15 bases between the two germline ends. This CDR3 contains 15 residues. For the CDR3, the DNA is TGTGCCAGCAGTTACGGAGGACAGCTGGGGGAGACCCAGTACTTC. Protein sequence: CASSYGGQLGETQYF.

The chain couples TRBV5-4 to TRBJ2-5; D unclear. Trimming removed 1 base at V and 3 bases at J, with 4 bases between. This CDR3 region has 12 residues. The germline V gene has CDR1 SGHNT and CDR2 YYREEE (reference sequence). The CDR3 loop is CASSLNKETQYF. CDR3 DNA sequence: TGTGCCAGCAGCTTGAACAAAGAGACCCAGTACTTC.

In its sample, this clone was seen a few times. CDR3 sequence: CASLGPGRNTEAFF. CDR3 nucleotide sequence: TGTGCCAGCCTAGGGCCGGGGAGGAACACTGAAGCTTTCTTT. The rearrangement joins TRBV6-1 to TRBJ1-1; D remains ambiguous. Germline V CDR1 and CDR2: MNHNS, SASEGT. V was clipped by 8 bases and J by 1 base, with 14 bases between them. The CDR3 totals 14 residues.

This clone was detected once. This chain links TRBV5-1 with TRBJ2-3; 7 bases line up with TRBD1. CDR1 is SGHRS, CDR2 YFSETQ, per germline. V gave up 1 base and J gave up 5 bases; unmatched junction bases: 4. This CDR3 contains 14 residues. The DNA for the CDR3 is TGCGCCAGCAGCTTGACGGGACAGATAGATACGCAGTATTTT. This translates into CASSLTGQIDTQYF.

This clone was found a few times. V and J are TRBV27 and TRBJ1-5; a weak D match, TRBD1 (5 bases). The CDR3 loop spans 13 amino acids. Trimming shortened V by 7 bases and J by 2 bases, and 9 bases separated the two germline ends. Germline CDR1 reads MNHEY; CDR2 reads SMNVEV (reference sequence). Written as DNA, the CDR3 is TGTGCCAGCAAACAACAGGGCAATCAGCCCCAGCATTTT. It specifies CASKQQGNQPQHF.

The CDR3 DNA sequence: TGTGCCAGCAGGCCATCATCAGGGGGCGGGAGAGATCAGCCCCAGCATTTT. Its protein product is CASRPSSGGGRDQPQHF. The V call is TRBV27, the J call TRBJ1-5, with TRBD1 identical over 8 bases. The trim removed 6 bases at V and 5 bases at J, leaving 15 bases unmatched. The CDR3 covers 17 residues. Looked up from germline, CDR1 is MNHEY and CDR2 is SMNVEV (reference sequence).

The chain recombines TRBV18 with TRBJ2-5, with 9 bases identical to TRBD1. The germline gives CDR1 KGHSH, CDR2 LQKENI. Trimming at V came to 5 bases and at J to 4 bases, leaving 11 bases not matched to a gene. This CDR3 comprises 16 residues. In DNA, the CDR3 is TGTGCCAGCTCAGTGTCCGGGACAGGGACGGGAGAGACCCAGTACTTC. Translating it yields CASSVSGTGTGETQYF.